The subject of this entry is one T cell receptor (beta chain). Its antigen has not been determined. A roughly 2.7 ml peripheral blood sample was drawn into PAXgene tubes per donor and stored at -80°C. Without T cell sorting, total RNA was isolated from whole blood using the PAXgene blood miRNA kit on an automated QIAcube. Peripheral blood from monozygotic twin pairs, either concordant or discordant for inflammatory bowel disease, underwent deep TCRalpha and TCRbeta repertoire profiling that used unique molecular barcoding. For every twin pair, smoking habits were documented, and each individual was categorised as a current, former or never smoker. These data are taken from a study of monozygotic twins with inflammatory bowel disease (dated by TCRdb to the late 2010s). In terms of the full investigation: The full study comprised 30 or so monozygotic twin pairs: nine German pairs (four IBD-concordant, five IBD-discordant) and 19 IBD-discordant Danish pairs. Each individual had, on average, about 151 000 unique TCRalpha sequences and 181 000 unique TCRbeta sequences available for analysis. The search for disease-associated traits relied mainly on comparing, within discordant pairs, IBD patients with their genetically identical healthy co-twins. What the authors observed across the whole study: No single strong signal or clonotype linked to IBD turned up in the results, so the idea that one exists was not supported. IBD patients shared fewer clonotypes with other individuals than healthy twins did, most markedly in patients showing signs of disease activity. Differing immunosuppressive treatments among patients may have added background noise and inter-individual variability to the repertoires. No difference in repertoire similarity was observed between concordant and discordant twins, possibly owing to limited statistical power. Measured by the inverse Simpson index, TCRbeta repertoire diversity was lower in IBD patients than in their healthy co-twins. Distinction between different T cell subtypes could not be achieved in the analysis.

The germline V gene provides CDR1 KGHSH and CDR2 LQKENI. The CDR3 starts with the cysteine, ends with the phenylalanine, and has 14 residues. Only the protein is available. The library was produced with 5' RACE. Each TCR library was prepared from 3,000 to 4,500 ng of total RNA. For each sample, cDNA synthesis was carried out in eight separate reactions using SMARTScribe reverse transcriptase. During cDNA synthesis, template switching was used to introduce unique molecular identifiers that contained a 6-nucleotide sample barcode. Amplification of TCRalpha and TCRbeta cDNA involved two nested PCRs of around 15 and 9 cycles, and each PCR was followed by bead purification. Before amplification, the cDNA was both treated with uracil DNA-glycosylase and purified with the QIAquick PCR purification kit. The second PCR was the step at which Illumina TruSeq-compatible adapters and sample-specific barcodes were added. TapeStation and Qubit were used to check library quality and concentration, and roughly 4.9 ng of each library was pooled. Pooled libraries were sequenced on an Illumina HiSeq2500 single-index Rapid Run with 2 x 100 bp reads and custom sequencing primers. The paper's processing steps were these. PCR and sequencing errors were corrected by UMI-based consensus assembly using MiGEC version 1.2.6. V(D)J alignment, clonotype assembly and CDR3 extraction were performed with MiXCR version 2.1.1. To normalise gene usage, clonotype sharing and MAIT/NKT TCR abundance, the analysis used the top 1000, 10 000 and 20 000 clonotypes per sample. After downsampling to 27 000 UMIs, diversity was calculated as the inverse Simpson index using the vegan R package. Paired Mann-Whitney U tests on discordant twin pairs were used, with Benjamini-Hochberg multiple-testing correction. With the reads reprocessed by TCRdb, a single entry stands for each CDR3 protein sequence and no DNA is reported. Clone size and V and J calls follow TCRdb, not the original study. The record for this sample contains approximately 400,000 distinct CDR3 sequences. Jointly, the top ten make up around 2.4% of the sample.

The clonotype was recovered from a human donor with ulcerative colitis or Crohn's disease, or a healthy co-twin of an affected twin (not recorded which). Here the chain combines TRBV18 and TRBJ1-1. Sequencing was carried out using blood. CDR3 protein: CASSPQRGNTEAFF.